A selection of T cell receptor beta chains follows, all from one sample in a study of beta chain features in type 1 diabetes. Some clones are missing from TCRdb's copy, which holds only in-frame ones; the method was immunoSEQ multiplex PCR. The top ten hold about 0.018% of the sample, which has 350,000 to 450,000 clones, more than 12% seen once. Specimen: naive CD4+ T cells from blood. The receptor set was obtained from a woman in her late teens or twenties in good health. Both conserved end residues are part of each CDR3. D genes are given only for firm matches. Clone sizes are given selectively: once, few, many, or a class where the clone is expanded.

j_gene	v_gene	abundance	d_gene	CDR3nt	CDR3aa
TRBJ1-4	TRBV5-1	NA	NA	TGCGCCAGCAGCATCGGTCTTGGTGAAAAACTGTTTTTT	CASSIGLGEKLFF
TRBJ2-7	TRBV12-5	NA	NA	TGTGCTAGTGGTACTGACTACGAGCAGTACTTC	CASGTDYEQYF
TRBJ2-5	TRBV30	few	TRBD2	TGTGCCCAAAACCGGGCTAGCGGGAAAGAGACCCAGTACTTC	CAQNRASGKETQYF
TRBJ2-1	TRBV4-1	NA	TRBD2	TGCGCCAGCAGCCAAGAAGTAGCGGGATGGGCTGAGCAGTTCTTC	CASSQEVAGWAEQFF
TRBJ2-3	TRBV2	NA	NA	TGTGCCAGCACAGCGGAGATCACAGATACGCAGTATTTT	CASTAEITDTQYF
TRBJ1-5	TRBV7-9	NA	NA	TGTGCCAGCACCTACGGGGGGGACAATCAGCCCCAGCATTTT	CASTYGGDNQPQHF
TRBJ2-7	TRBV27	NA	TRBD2	TGTGCCAGCCGACCGGAAGTAGCGGGCAGGGAGCAGTACTTC	CASRPEVAGREQYF
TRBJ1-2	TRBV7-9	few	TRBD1	TGTGCCAGCAGCGGGACAGGCCACACCTTC	CASSGTGHTF
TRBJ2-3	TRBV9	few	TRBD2	TGTGCCAGCAGCGTAGCAGCGGGGTGGATTACAGATACGCAGTATTTT	CASSVAAGWITDTQYF
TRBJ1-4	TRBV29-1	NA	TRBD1	TGCAGCGCCCGGGACAGGGGCCAAAATGAAAAACTGTTTTTT	CSARDRGQNEKLFF
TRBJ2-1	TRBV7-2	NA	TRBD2	TGTGCCAGCAGCTTAGCCCGGACTAGCGGGAACAATGAGCAGTTCTTC	CASSLARTSGNNEQFF
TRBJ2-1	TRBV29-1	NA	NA	TGCAGCGTTGACCAGCGGAAATCCTACAATGAGCAGTTCTTC	CSVDQRKSYNEQFF
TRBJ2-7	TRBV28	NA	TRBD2	TGTGCCAGCAGTTCCCCAACAGCGGGAGTGAAAGAGCAGTACTTC	CASSSPTAGVKEQYF
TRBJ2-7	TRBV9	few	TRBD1	TGTGCCAGCAGCGTAGAGACAGGGCCCTACGAGCAGTACTTC	CASSVETGPYEQYF
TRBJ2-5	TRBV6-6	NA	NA	TGTGCCAGCAGTTACCCTGAAGCTTGGACCCAGTACTTC	CASSYPEAWTQYF
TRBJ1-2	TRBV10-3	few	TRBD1	TGTGCCATCAGCGCTGGACAGGACTATGGCTACACCTTC	CAISAGQDYGYTF
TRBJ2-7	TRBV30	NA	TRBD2	TGTGCCTGGAGAGAGGCTAGCGGCCCCCCCTTTACCTACGAGCAGTACTTC	CAWREASGPPFTYEQYF
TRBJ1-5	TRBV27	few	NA	TGTGCCAGCAGTTTCAAGGGGCGCAATCAGCCCCAGCATTTT	CASSFKGRNQPQHF
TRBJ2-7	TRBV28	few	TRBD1	TGTGCCAGCAGTTCGGGGACAGGGGGCATCACCTACGAGCAGTACTTC	CASSSGTGGITYEQYF
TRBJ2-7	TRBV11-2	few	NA	TGTGCCAGCAGCTTAGTCGTAGCAAGGTCAACCTACGAGCAGTACTTC	CASSLVVARSTYEQYF
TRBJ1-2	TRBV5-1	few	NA	TGCGCCAGCAGGGGTGCGACAGGAGATGGCTACACCTTC	CASRGATGDGYTF
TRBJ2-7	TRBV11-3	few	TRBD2	TGTGCCAGCAGCTTAGCCGGTAGCGGGAGTATCTACGAGCAGTACTTC	CASSLAGSGSIYEQYF
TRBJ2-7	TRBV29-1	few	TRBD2	TGCAGCGTTGCGGGAGGAGTCAAGACAAACAACTACGAGCAGTACTTC	CSVAGGVKTNNYEQYF
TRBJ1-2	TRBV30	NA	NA	TGTGCCTGGAGCGCCGGGATCCTCTATGGCTACACCTTC	CAWSAGILYGYTF
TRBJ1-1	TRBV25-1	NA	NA	TGTGCCAGCAGTGTTACAGGGATGAACACTGAAGCTTTCTTT	CASSVTGMNTEAFF
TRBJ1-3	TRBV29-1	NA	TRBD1	TGCAGCGCCGAAGGACAGGATGGAAACACCATATATTTT	CSAEGQDGNTIYF
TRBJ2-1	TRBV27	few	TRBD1	TGTGCCAGCAGTGCCGGGACAGGCTACAATGAGCAGTTCTTC	CASSAGTGYNEQFF
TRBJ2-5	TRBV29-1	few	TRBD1	TGCAGCGTCGACAGGGGGCTGGAGACCCAGTACTTC	CSVDRGLETQYF
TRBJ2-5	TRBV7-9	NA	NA	TGTGCCAGCAGCTTACGGCTAGGAGAGACCCAGTACTTC	CASSLRLGETQYF
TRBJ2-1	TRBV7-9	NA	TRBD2	TGTGCCAGCAGCTTATCCGGGAGGGGCTACAATGAGCAGTTCTTC	CASSLSGRGYNEQFF
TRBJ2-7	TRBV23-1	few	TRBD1	TGCGCCAGATCCCGAGACAGGGACTCCTACGAGCAGTACTTC	CARSRDRDSYEQYF
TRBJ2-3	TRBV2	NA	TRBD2	TGTGCCAGCTTGCTAGCGGGAGTAGATACGCAGTATTTT	CASLLAGVDTQYF
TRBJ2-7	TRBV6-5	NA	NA	TGTGCCACCAAAACAGGGCCTACCTACGAGCAGTACTTC	CATKTGPTYEQYF
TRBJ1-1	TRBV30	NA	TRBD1	TGTGCCTGGAGCTGGACAGGAGGCACTGAAGCTTTCTTT	CAWSWTGGTEAFF
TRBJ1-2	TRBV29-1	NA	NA	TGCAGCGTTGTAGACAGTACCCGCTATGGCTACACCTTC	CSVVDSTRYGYTF
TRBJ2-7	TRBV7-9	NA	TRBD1	TGTGCCAGCAGCCGTGGGAGTGGACAGGGGCCAACCTACGAGCAGTACTTC	CASSRGSGQGPTYEQYF
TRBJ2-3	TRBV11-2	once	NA	TGTGCCAGCAGCTTAGGAAAGGACTTCAACCCCTCGCAGTATTTT	CASSLGKDFNPSQYF
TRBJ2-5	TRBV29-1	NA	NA	TGCAGCGCAGAAAGGGGCGGGGCCGGAGAGACCCAGTACTTC	CSAERGGAGETQYF
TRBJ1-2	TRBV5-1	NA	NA	TGCGCCAGCAGCGCCAACAGGATAACTAACTATGGCTACACCTTC	CASSANRITNYGYTF
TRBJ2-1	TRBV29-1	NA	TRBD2	TGCAGCGTTAGCGGGACCCCCTACAATGAGCAGTTCTTC	CSVSGTPYNEQFF
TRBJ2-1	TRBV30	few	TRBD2	TGTGCCCCCGTAGCGGGAGGGGGTAACAATGAGCAGTTCTTC	CAPVAGGGNNEQFF
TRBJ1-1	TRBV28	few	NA	TGTGCCAGCAGTGATCCGACATTGAACACTGAAGCTTTCTTT	CASSDPTLNTEAFF
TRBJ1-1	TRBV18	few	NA	TGTGCCAGCTCACCAACATGGGAGGGGCTACTATTGAACACTGAAGCTTTCTTT	CASSPTWEGLLLNTEAFF
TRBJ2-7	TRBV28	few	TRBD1	TGTGCCAGCCAAACAGGGGGCACCTACGAGCAGTACTTC	CASQTGGTYEQYF
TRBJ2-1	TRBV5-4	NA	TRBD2	TGTGCCAGCAGCAATCCGGTAGGACTAGCGGGACCAAGTGAGCAGTTCTTC	CASSNPVGLAGPSEQFF
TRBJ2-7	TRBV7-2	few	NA	TGTGCCAGCAGCTTAGCCGCGGGCGGCACCTACGAGCAGTACTTC	CASSLAAGGTYEQYF
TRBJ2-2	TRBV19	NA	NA	TGTGCCAGTAGTATGGCGGCAGGGTTGAGCACCGGGGAGCTGTTTTTT	CASSMAAGLSTGELFF
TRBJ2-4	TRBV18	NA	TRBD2	TGTGCCAGCTCACCGGGACTAGACACCATTCAGTACTTC	CASSPGLDTIQYF
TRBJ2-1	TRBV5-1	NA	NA	TGCGCCAGCAGCTTGACACTAGGATCCTACAATGAGCAGTTCTTC	CASSLTLGSYNEQFF
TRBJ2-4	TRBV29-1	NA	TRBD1	TGCAGCGTTGAAGGGGACAGGGGAGCCAAAAACATTCAGTACTTC	CSVEGDRGAKNIQYF
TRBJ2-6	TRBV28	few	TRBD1	TGTGCCAGCAGGTCCCCGCAGGGGGCGGCTGGGGCCAACGTCCTGACTTTC	CASRSPQGAAGANVLTF